This passage covers 4 T cell receptor beta chains from one sample sequenced in a study of T cell changes during pregnancy in multiple sclerosis. This table comes from immunoSEQ multiplex PCR, and its TCRdb copy is limited to in-frame clones, with some not included. The data contain over 70,000 clones, 90% to 95% of them seen just once; the ten biggest clones take up around 2.2%. The sample was peripheral blood, taken in the third trimester of pregnancy. These TCRs come from a female donor with multiple sclerosis, enrolled in a pregnancy study.

In regard to this clone: A read error may produce the germline difference seen at one junction end. V usage is TRBV7-7 and J usage is TRBJ2-5; TRBD2 agrees at 10 bases. The V gene's germline CDR1 is SSHAT and CDR2 FNYEAQ (reference sequence). CDR3 size: 16 residues. CDR3 protein: CASSLGASGSKETQYF. CDR3 bases: TGTGCTAGCAGCTTAGGTGCTAGCGGGAGTAAAGAGACCCAGTACTTC. Together with reference TRBV7-7 and TRBJ2-5, the CDR3 gives the full variable domain: GAGVSQSPRYKVTKRGQDVTLRCDPISSHATLYWYQQALGQGPEFLTYFNYEAQPDKSGLPSDRFSAERPEGSISTLTIQRTEQRDSAMYRCASSLGASGSKETQYFGPGTRLLVL.

The rearrangement uses TRBV27 and TRBJ2-5; 7 positions match TRBD2. The germline gives CDR1 MNHEY, CDR2 SMNVEV (reference sequence). Trimming cost V 11 bases and J 3 bases; bases outside gene matches: 6. This CDR3 spans 12 amino acids. The CDR3 reads CAAGRGEETQYF. CDR3 nucleotides: TGTGCCGCAGGGAGGGGTGAAGAGACCCAGTACTTC.

The chain couples TRBV28 to TRBJ2-7, with a possible D match to TRBD1 (6 bases). V was trimmed by 3 bases and J by 7 bases, leaving 16 bases between them. The CDR3 consists of 14 residues. CDR1 and CDR2 from the germline V gene are MDHEN and SYDVKM. The CDR3 nucleotides read TGTGCCAGCAGTTTTGAGGCAGGGGTGAGAGAGCAGTACTTC. Translated, it gives CASSFEAGVREQYF.

The V and J genes are TRBV14 and TRBJ2-1; no firm D call. Germline CDR1 SGHDN, CDR2 FVKESK. This CDR3 has 14 residues. V was pared by 0 bases and J by 7 bases, with 10 bases between. Here the CDR3 DNA reads TGTGCCAGCAGCCAAGATCCCGTTTCGAATGAGCAGTTCTTC. Its protein is CASSQDPVSNEQFF.